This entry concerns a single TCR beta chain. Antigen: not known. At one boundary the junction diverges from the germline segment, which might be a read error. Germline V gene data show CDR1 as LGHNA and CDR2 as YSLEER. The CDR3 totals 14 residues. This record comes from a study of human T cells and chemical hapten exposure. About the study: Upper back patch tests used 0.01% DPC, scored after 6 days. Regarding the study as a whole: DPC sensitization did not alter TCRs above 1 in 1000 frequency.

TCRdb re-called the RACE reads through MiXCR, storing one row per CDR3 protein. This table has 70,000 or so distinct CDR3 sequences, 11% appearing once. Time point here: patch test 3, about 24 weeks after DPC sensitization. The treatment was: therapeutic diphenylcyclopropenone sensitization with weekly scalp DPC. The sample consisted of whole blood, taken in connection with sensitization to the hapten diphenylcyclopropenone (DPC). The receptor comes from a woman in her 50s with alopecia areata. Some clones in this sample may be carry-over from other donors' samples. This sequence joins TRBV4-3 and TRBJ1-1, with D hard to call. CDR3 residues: CDSSQDWMNTEAFF. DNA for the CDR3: TGCGACAGCAGCCAAGATTGGATGAACACTGAAGCTTTCTTT.